Presented here are 9 T cell receptor beta chains from one specimen sequenced in a study of blood T cells in healthy people across ages. PCR was performed a second time for about 6 to 11 cycles using a sample-barcoded 5' primer and a J-beta primer mix. In TCRdb, the 5' RACE reads were re-called with MiXCR into one record per CDR3 protein. The sample holds 550,000 to 750,000 distinct CDR3 sequences; under 25% are singletons and the top ten take 3.6%. Sequencing was carried out using blood. These TCRs come from a man between 65 and 85 years old in good health.

This clonotype was observed a few times. One end of the junction does not line up with germline, which may come from a read error. This sequence joins TRBV28 and TRBJ1-1, with 7 bases identical to TRBD1. This CDR3 is 11 amino acids long. Germline V gene sequence: CDR1 MDHEN, CDR2 SYDVKM. The CDR3: CASSPTGEAFF. The CDR3 bases are TGTGCCAGCAGTCCTACAGGGGAAGCTTTTTTT.

In its sample, this clonotype was seen a few times. This may come from a read error, since a much larger clone is one base off. The chain links TRBV5-1 to TRBJ2-5; D is possibly TRBD1 (6 bases). The germline gives CDR1 SGHRS, CDR2 YFSETQ. The CDR3 loop spans 14 amino acids. CDR3 sequence: CAGSLDSRGETQYF. The CDR3 DNA follows: TGCGCCGGCAGCTTGGACTCTAGGGGGGAGACCCAGTACTTC.

This clonotype has a handful of counts. This chain uses TRBV10-3 with TRBJ2-7; 8 bases are shared with TRBD1. The germline V gene has CDR1 ENHRY and CDR2 SYGVKD. CDR3 length equals 14 residues. Unmatched junction bases numbered 10, after V lost 8 bases and J lost 4 bases. The CDR3 nucleotides read TGTGCCATCGCAACCGGGACAGGAGTTTACGAGCAGTACTTC. Translating gives CAIATGTGVYEQYF.

This clonotype was picked up a small number of times. The chain has TRBV20-1 and TRBJ2-3, with TRBD2 matching over 10 bases. V trimming: 0 bases; J trimming: 5 bases; junction bases outside the gene matches: 5. This CDR3 spans 15 amino acids. Germline V gene sequence: CDR1 DFQATT, CDR2 SNEGSKA (reference sequence). Here the CDR3 reads CSARELAGVGDTQYF. The CDR3 nucleotides read TGCAGTGCTAGAGAGCTAGCGGGAGTAGGAGATACGCAGTATTTT.

The chain recombines TRBV5-1 with TRBJ2-1; D not certain. Trimming shortened V by 2 bases and J by 10 bases, and 10 bases separated the two germline ends. The CDR3 runs to 12 residues. CDR1 is SGHRS, CDR2 YFSETQ, per germline. CDR3 protein: CASSFVQSEQFF. The CDR3 bases are TGCGCCAGCAGCTTCGTACAGTCGGAGCAGTTCTTC.

This clonotype was recorded a few times. The chain couples TRBV12-3 or TRBV12-4 to TRBJ2-1; 7 bases line up with TRBD2. The ends lost 3 bases at V and 4 bases at J; junction bases unmatched: 6. The CDR3 length is 15 residues. CDR3 region: CASSFRASGYNEQFF. The DNA of the CDR3 is TGTGCCAGCAGTTTTAGGGCTAGCGGTTACAATGAGCAGTTCTTC.

This clonotype was found a few times. This chain joins TRBV28 and TRBJ2-1; the match to TRBD2 covers 10 bases. Trimming at V came to 6 bases and at J to 4 bases, leaving 9 bases not matched to a gene. CDR1 is MDHEN, CDR2 SYDVKM, per germline. There are 16 residues in the CDR3. CDR3 in amino acids: CASRKPGLAHYNEQFF. CDR3 bases: TGTGCCAGCAGGAAGCCGGGACTAGCGCATTACAATGAGCAGTTCTTC. The variable domain in full, with the rest retrieved from reference TRBV28 and TRBJ2-1, is DVKVTQSSRYLVKRTGEKVFLECVQDMDHENMFWYRQDPGLGLRLIYFSYDVKMKEKGDIPEGYSVSREKKERFSLILESASTNQTSMYLCASRKPGLAHYNEQFFGPGTRLTVL.

V usage is TRBV7-8 and J usage is TRBJ2-1, with a possible D match to TRBD1 (6 bases). V dropped 1 base and J dropped 9 bases, with 10 bases sitting between them. The CDR3 consists of 13 residues. In germline, CDR1 is SGHVS, CDR2 FQNEAQ. This CDR3 is CASSLEQGSEQFF. CDR3 DNA: TGTGCCAGCAGCTTAGAGCAGGGGTCTGAGCAGTTCTTC.

This clonotype was seen only a few times. J is TRBJ2-3 and V is TRBV5-1; D call uncertain. Trimming removed 0 bases at V and 2 bases at J, with 7 bases between. Per the germline V gene, CDR1 is SGHRS and CDR2 is YFSETQ. The CDR3 length is 14 residues. CDR3 amino acids: CASSLDVHTDTQYF. The CDR3 DNA reads as TGCGCCAGCAGCTTGGATGTTCACACAGATACGCAGTATTTT.